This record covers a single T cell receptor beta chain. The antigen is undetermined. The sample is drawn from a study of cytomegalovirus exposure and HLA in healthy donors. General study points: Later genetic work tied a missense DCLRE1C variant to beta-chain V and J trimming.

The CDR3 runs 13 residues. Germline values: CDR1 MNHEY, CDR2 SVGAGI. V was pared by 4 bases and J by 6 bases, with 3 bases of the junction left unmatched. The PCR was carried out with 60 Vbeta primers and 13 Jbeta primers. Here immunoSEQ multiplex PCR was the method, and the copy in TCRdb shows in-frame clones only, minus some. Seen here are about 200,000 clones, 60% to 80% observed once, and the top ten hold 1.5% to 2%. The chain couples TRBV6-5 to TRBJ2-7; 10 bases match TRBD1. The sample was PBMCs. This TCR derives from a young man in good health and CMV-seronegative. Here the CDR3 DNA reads TGTGCCAGCAGTTCCCGGGACAGGGGCGAGCAGTACTTC. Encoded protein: CASSSRDRGEQYF.